One sample yielded the 25 T cell receptor beta chains listed below, sequenced in a study of blood T cells in healthy people across ages (dated by TCRdb to the mid-2010s). Library prep was done by 5' RACE. Sequencing took place on an Illumina HiSeq 2500. The second PCR ran for roughly 7 to 11 cycles and used a J-beta primer mix along with a sample-barcoded 5' primer. Using fastp at Q25 and MiXCR, TCRdb reprocessed the public reads and kept productive beta chains. Entries are consolidated by CDR3 protein sequence, retaining the most common genes and DNA. This sample comprises about 940,000 distinct CDR3 sequences, around 46% of them detected only once. 13% of the sample is in the top ten clones. Sequencing input: blood. The receptors shown here come from a man aged 25-40 years in good health.

This chain uses TRBV7-2 with TRBJ2-2, with D uncertain. The germline CDR1 and CDR2 sequences are SGHTA and FQGNSA. V was clipped by 5 bases and J by 0 bases, with 13 bases between them. The CDR3 totals 16 residues. CDR3 protein: CASSPLEPANTGELFF. CDR3 in DNA: TGTGCCAGCAGCCCCCTTGAGCCAGCGAACACCGGGGAGCTGTTTTTT.

The V and J genes are TRBV7-9 and TRBJ2-2; 7 nucleotides line up with TRBD1. Per the germline V gene, CDR1 is SEHNR and CDR2 is FQNEAQ (reference sequence). The CDR3 length is 14 residues. V gave up 5 bases and J gave up 4 bases; unmatched junction bases: 4. The CDR3 protein is CASSPGQLTGELFF. The DNA for the CDR3 is TGTGCCAGCAGCCCGGGACAGCTCACCGGGGAGCTGTTTTTT.

The chain carries TRBV6-6 and TRBJ2-7; D is undetermined. CDR1 is MNHNY, CDR2 SVGAGI, per germline (reference sequence). This CDR3 region has 13 residues. Trimming took 6 bases from V and 3 from J, leaving 12 bases between them. CDR3 region: CASRPGPRYEQYF. CDR3 nucleotide sequence: TGTGCCAGCAGACCCGGGCCCCGCTACGAGCAGTACTTC.

This clonotype was picked up a small number of times. This chain uses TRBV3-1 with TRBJ1-2, with D unclear. This CDR3 region has 15 residues. Trimming left V 4 bases short and J 3 bases short, with 15 bases between. The germline gives CDR1 LGHDT, CDR2 YNNKEL (reference sequence). CDR3 protein: CASSPEEGWYYGYTF. The CDR3 region has the DNA TGTGCCAGCAGCCCCGAGGAGGGTTGGTACTATGGCTACACCTTC.

This clonotype was seen ten or more times. The V call is TRBV29-1, the J call TRBJ1-2; 11 positions match TRBD1. Losses at the gene ends were 6 bases for V and 5 bases for J; bases not matched to a gene: 2. The CDR3 extends over 12 amino acids. Germline V gives CDR1 SQVTM, CDR2 ANQGSEA. CDR3 DNA: TGCAGCGTAGGACAGGGGGCTTATGGCTACACCTTC. Its translation: CSVGQGAYGYTF. The full variable domain, in which reference TRBV29-1 and TRBJ1-2 provide the parts outside the CDR3, is SAVISQKPSRDICQRGTSLTIQCQVDSQVTMMFWYRQQPGQSLTLIATANQGSEATYESGFVIDKFPISRPNLTFSTLTVSNMSPEDSSIYLCSVGQGAYGYTFGSGTRLTVV.

In this sample, this clonotype turned up many times. The rearrangement uses TRBV7-2 and TRBJ2-3, with D possibly TRBD1 on 5 matching bases. The germline V gene encodes CDR1 SGHTA and CDR2 FQGNSA. The CDR3 covers 15 residues. The V end was cut by 2 bases, the J end by 0 bases, with 9 bases between. The CDR3 DNA reads TGTGCCAGCAGCTTAAGACAGACTAGCACAGATACGCAGTATTTT. It translates to CASSLRQTSTDTQYF.

This chain joins TRBV7-9 and TRBJ2-7, with a tentative D call TRBD1 (6 bases). Germline CDR1 SEHNR, CDR2 FQNEAQ (reference sequence). The length of the CDR3 is 13 residues. Deletions cut 2 bases from V and 3 bases from J, with 8 bases between. CDR3 region: CASSLPGHYEQYF. The CDR3 DNA follows: TGTGCCAGCAGCTTACCGGGACACTACGAGCAGTACTTC.

This clonotype came up a few times. The chain couples TRBV5-5 to TRBJ1-1; 9 bases fit TRBD1. Trimming took 0 bases from V and 4 from J; bases not matched to a gene: 13. CDR3 length: 18 residues. Germline V lookup: CDR1 SGHKS, CDR2 YYEKEE (reference sequence). CDR3 amino acids: CASSLEGTTGGLSTEAFF. The CDR3 nucleotides are TGTGCCAGCAGCTTGGAAGGAACAACAGGGGGCTTGAGCACTGAAGCTTTCTTT.

V usage is TRBV5-1 and J usage is TRBJ2-3; D tentatively reads TRBD1 or TRBD2 (5 bases each). The CDR3 is 16 amino acids. Looked up from germline, CDR1 is SGHRS and CDR2 is YFSETQ. V was shortened by 5 bases and J by 3 bases, with 19 bases between the two germline ends. This CDR3 reads CASSFTGAEGTDTQYF. The CDR3, as DNA: TGCGCCAGCAGTTTCACCGGGGCTGAAGGAACAGATACGCAGTATTTT. Filled out from reference TRBV5-1 and TRBJ2-3, the complete variable domain reads KAGVTQTPRYLIKTRGQQVTLSCSPISGHRSVSWYQQTPGQGLQFLFEYFSETQRNKGNFPGRFSGRQFSNSRSEMNVSTLELGDSALYLCASSFTGAEGTDTQYFGPGTRLTVL.

The rearrangement links TRBV6-5 to TRBJ1-2; 11 bases match TRBD1. Germline V gene lookup returns CDR1 MNHEY and CDR2 SVGAGI. The CDR3 spans 13 residues. V lost 6 bases and J lost 9; bases outside the gene matches: 6. The CDR3 region is CASRPRDRGSYTF. The DNA of the CDR3 is TGTGCCAGCAGGCCCCGGGACAGGGGGAGCTACACCTTC.

The chain joins TRBV20-1 to TRBJ2-1, with 8 bases matching TRBD1. The V gene's germline CDR1 is DFQATT and CDR2 SNEGSKA (reference sequence). J lost 3 bases, V lost 1 base, and 2 bases had no gene match. The CDR3 runs to 14 residues. The CDR3 sequence: CSARVGTGYNEQFF. CDR3 sequence (DNA): TGCAGTGCTAGAGTGGGGACAGGCTACAATGAGCAGTTCTTC.

The V call is TRBV12-3 or TRBV12-4, the J call TRBJ2-1, with TRBD2 matching 11 bases. This CDR3 has 14 amino acids. Trimming cost V 3 bases and J 9 bases; bases outside gene matches: 4. The CDR3 DNA sequence: TGTGCCAGCAGTTTTCTAGCGGGGGGCAGTGAGCAGTTCTTC. This gives the protein CASSFLAGGSEQFF.

In this sample, this clonotype turned up once. V is TRBV28 and J is TRBJ1-4, with 10 bases fitting TRBD1. The CDR3 length is 19 residues. Losses at the gene ends were 4 bases for V and 1 base for J; bases not matched to a gene: 12. Germline values: CDR1 MDHEN, CDR2 SYDVKM. The CDR3 loop reads CASSSYMARTGGTNEKLFF. The CDR3 nucleotides are TGTGCCAGCAGTTCTTATATGGCTCGGACAGGGGGAACTAATGAAAAACTGTTTTTT.

The rearrangement links TRBV20-1 to TRBJ2-1, with 7 bases identical to TRBD2. The germline V gene encodes CDR1 DFQATT and CDR2 SNEGSKA (reference sequence). V lost 6 bases and J lost 8; bases outside the gene matches: 10. This CDR3 spans 13 amino acids. CDR3 DNA sequence: TGCAGTGCAGCACCGGGGGGAGTAGATGAGCAGTTCTTC. This codes for CSAAPGGVDEQFF.

This clonotype appeared a few times. J is TRBJ2-1 and V is TRBV29-1; D call uncertain. Trimming stripped 3 bases from V and 2 bases from J, with 14 bases between. This CDR3 region has 15 residues. Germline V gives CDR1 SQVTM, CDR2 ANQGSEA. The CDR3 is CSVERTESPYNEQFF. For the CDR3, the DNA is TGCAGCGTTGAGAGGACGGAGTCCCCCTACAATGAGCAGTTCTTC.

The table lists this clonotype with a few counts. This chain uses TRBV10-3 with TRBJ1-1; D ambiguous. Germline V lookup: CDR1 ENHRY, CDR2 SYGVKD. V lost 8 bases and J lost 2, with 21 bases in between. This CDR3 has 16 residues. CDR3 sequence (DNA): TGTGCCATCTCTAATCCCGCGCGGGCCCTTAACACTGAAGCTTTCTTT. Its translation is CAISNPARALNTEAFF.

This clonotype was seen only a few times. This CDR3 reads CSVGQGAMEAFF. The CDR3 nucleotides read TGCAGCGTGGGACAGGGGGCGATGGAAGCTTTCTTT. The chain couples TRBV29-1 to TRBJ1-1, with 12 bases matching TRBD1. J lost 8 bases, V lost 6 bases, and 4 bases had no gene match. Germline V gene lookup returns CDR1 SQVTM and CDR2 ANQGSEA. This CDR3 is 12 amino acids long. The variable domain in full, completed from reference TRBV29-1 and TRBJ1-1, reads SAVISQKPSRDICQRGTSLTIQCQVDSQVTMMFWYRQQPGQSLTLIATANQGSEATYESGFVIDKFPISRPNLTFSTLTVSNMSPEDSSIYLCSVGQGAMEAFFGQGTRLTVV.

A few counts support this clonotype. V and J are TRBV6-2 or TRBV6-3 and TRBJ2-1, with no clear D. V dropped 8 bases and J dropped 10 bases, with 15 bases sitting between them. Germline lookup yields CDR1 MNHEY and CDR2 SVGEGT. The CDR3 has 12 residues. CDR3 sequence: CASGTYVGEQFF. The CDR3 DNA follows: TGTGCCAGCGGAACTTACGTGGGGGAGCAGTTCTTC.

The chain links TRBV7-9 to TRBJ2-4; tentatively, D is TRBD1 (5 bases). The end of the DNA is better explained by TRBJ2-7, so the J call may be wrong. There are 13 residues in the CDR3. The germline V gene encodes CDR1 SEHNR and CDR2 FQNEAQ (reference sequence). This CDR3 reads CASSLGQWDEQYF. DNA for the CDR3: TGTGCCAGCAGCTTAGGACAGTGGGACGAGCAGTACTTC.

The CDR3 sequence: CSVATGAEEKLFF. The CDR3 DNA follows: TGCAGCGTTGCGACAGGGGCGGAGGAAAAACTGTTTTTT. This rearrangement joins TRBV29-1 to TRBJ1-4, with 8 bases that match TRBD1. The CDR3 spans 13 residues. Per germline, CDR1 SQVTM and CDR2 ANQGSEA. Trimming at V came to 4 bases and at J to 8 bases, leaving 6 bases not matched to a gene.

V gene TRBV5-6 combines with J gene TRBJ2-3; no firm D call. The CDR3 spans 18 residues. V lost 2 bases and J 1 base, leaving 20 bases between the germline ends. CDR1 is SGHDT and CDR2 is YYEEEE in the germline V gene. The CDR3 region is CASSLRQPDRSRTDTQYF. The CDR3 nucleotides read TGTGCCAGCAGCTTACGCCAACCTGACCGATCCCGCACAGATACGCAGTATTTT. Supplemented by reference TRBV5-6 and TRBJ2-3, the full variable domain reads DAGVTQSPTHLIKTRGQQVTLRCSPKSGHDTVSWYQQALGQGPQFIFQYYEEEERQRGNFPDRFSGHQFPNYSSELNVNALLLGDSALYLCASSLRQPDRSRTDTQYFGPGTRLTVL.

This clonotype was seen only a few times. The chain employs TRBV20-1 and TRBJ2-7; D is unresolved. V was trimmed by 5 bases and J by 0 bases, leaving 11 bases between them. This CDR3 contains 13 residues. Germline V gene lookup returns CDR1 DFQATT and CDR2 SNEGSKA (reference sequence). In DNA, the CDR3 is TGCAGTGCTCCCACCGAGGACTCCTACGAGCAGTACTTC. Protein sequence: CSAPTEDSYEQYF.

The rearrangement joins TRBV7-3 to TRBJ1-5; D may be TRBD1 (6 bases). This CDR3 spans 14 amino acids. The V gene lost 2 bases and the J gene lost 5 bases, with 10 bases spanning the gap. Germline assignment: CDR1 SGHTA and CDR2 FQGTGA. The CDR3 reads CASSLEGGDQPQHF. DNA for the CDR3: TGTGCCAGCAGCTTAGAGGGGGGCGATCAGCCCCAGCATTTT.

Concerning this clonotype itself: A much larger clonotype is one base distant, so this may be a read error. This chain uses TRBV6-6 with TRBJ2-7; D tentatively fits TRBD1 or TRBD2 (5 bases each). The CDR3 extends over 15 amino acids. V gave up 6 bases and J gave up 1 base, with 16 bases separating them. Germline values: CDR1 MNHNY, CDR2 SVGAGI (reference sequence). CDR3 sequence (DNA): TGTGCCAGCAGCCCGGGACGAGCGGCTTCCTACGAGCAGTACTTC. This codes for CASSPGRAASYEQYF.

As concerns this clonotype: An end of the junction does not agree with germline; a read error may underlie this. The chain has TRBV4-3 and TRBJ2-7, with D unclear. Looked up from germline, CDR1 is LGHNA and CDR2 is YSLEER. There are 13 residues in the CDR3. The CDR3 loop reads CASGQDLGYEQYF. The CDR3 coding sequence is TGCGCCAGCGGCCAAGATCTTGGGTACGAGCAGTACTTC.